The T cell receptor (beta chain) described here comes from a study of identical twins. TCRdb redid the calling of the 5' RACE reads with MiXCR, one entry per CDR3 protein. The sample yields fewer than 650,000 distinct CDR3 sequences, 9.6% seen once. Germline values: CDR1 LNHNV, CDR2 YYDKDF (reference sequence). CDR3 length: 16 residues. V shed 2 bases, J shed 4 bases, and the junction held 7 bases outside the gene matches. This clonotype appeared many times. The sample was also linked to a second study, of yellow fever vaccine responses in identical twins. As that study records: As reported, the vaccine T cell response of twins seemed partly convergent and partly personalized.

The TCR originated in a woman aged 18-29 years in good health. The chain recombines TRBV15 with TRBJ2-7; 11 bases line up with TRBD1. Sequencing was carried out using PBMCs. The DNA for the CDR3 is TGTGCCACCAGCAGAAGCTCCGGGACAGGGGGATACGAGCAGTACTTC. Its protein product is CATSRSSGTGGYEQYF.